Listed here are 8 T cell receptor beta chains from one sample, sequenced in a study of response to subunit inactivated influenza vaccine. MiXCR, run by TCRdb on the RT-PCR reads, gives a single entry per CDR3 protein. The top ten clones hold roughly 12% of a sample with about 520,000 distinct CDR3 sequences, 9.5% to 13% of them seen once. The sequenced sample was PBMCs from blood, obtained roughly 45 days after vaccination. These receptors were collected from a man in his fifties or sixties who received an inactivated influenza vaccine.

J is TRBJ2-5 and V is TRBV4-3; TRBD2 agrees at 8 bases. The germline gives CDR1 LGHNA, CDR2 YSLEER. The CDR3 has 20 residues. Trimming at V came to 3 bases and at J to 2 bases, leaving 20 bases not matched to a gene. In DNA form, the CDR3 reads TGCGCCAGCAGCCATTACCTCGTCCCGGGACTAGAATGGGGGCAAGAGACCCAGTACTTC. This gives the protein CASSHYLVPGLEWGQETQYF.

This clonotype showed up just a few times. The chain links TRBV4-1 to TRBJ1-4, with no clear D. This CDR3 contains 14 residues. The germline gives CDR1 MGHRA, CDR2 YSYEKL. V was shortened by 3 bases and J by 7 bases, with 12 bases between the two germline ends. The CDR3 DNA sequence: TGCGCCAGCAGCCACCTTATGAGGAGTGAAAAACTGTTTTTT. This codes for CASSHLMRSEKLFF.

V and J are TRBV12-3 or TRBV12-4 and TRBJ2-1; tentatively, D is TRBD1 (5 bases). V was pared by 7 bases and J by 7 bases, with 8 bases between. The CDR3 totals 11 residues. CDR3 nucleotides: TGTGCCAGCACCGGACAAAATGAGCAGTTCTTC. Protein: CASTGQNEQFF.

The rearrangement uses TRBV19 and TRBJ1-1; D is uncertain. Germline V gene lookup returns CDR1 LNHDA and CDR2 SQIVND (reference sequence). There are 12 residues in the CDR3. V lost 7 bases and J 1 base, leaving 7 bases between the germline ends. CDR3 DNA: TGTGCCAGTAAGGGCAGGAACACTGAAGCTTTCTTT. Its translation is CASKGRNTEAFF.

This clonotype turned up a few times. The rearrangement joins TRBV7-3 to TRBJ2-2; 8 bases agree with TRBD1. CDR1 and CDR2 from the germline V gene are SGHTA and FQGTGA. V shed 5 bases and J 6 bases; nucleotides not matched to a gene: 8. The CDR3 sequence is 15 residues long. The CDR3 here is CASSPGQGWAGELFF. The CDR3 nucleotides read TGTGCCAGCAGCCCCGGACAGGGTTGGGCCGGGGAGCTGTTTTTT.

The chain carries TRBV20-1 and TRBJ2-3; TRBD2 matches 9 bases. The CDR3 loop spans 19 amino acids. V lost 0 bases, J lost 6 bases, and 19 bases stayed unmatched. CDR1 and CDR2 (germline): DFQATT, SNEGSKA (reference sequence). For the CDR3, the DNA is TGCAGTGCTAGAGATCTGGGAGGAGCGCTAGCGGGGCCGTCGGATACGCAGTATTTT. It codes for CSARDLGGALAGPSDTQYF.

This chain links TRBV28 with TRBJ1-1; D remains unclear. The CDR3 totals 17 residues. CDR1 is MDHEN, CDR2 SYDVKM, per germline. V lost 5 bases, J lost 0 bases, and 19 bases lay in between. As DNA, the CDR3 is TGTGCCAGCAGTCCCTGGTACCTGGGGATTATGAACACTGAAGCTTTCTTT. As protein: CASSPWYLGIMNTEAFF.

This clonotype was seen at least ten times. The DNA for the CDR3 is TGTGCCAGCAGCCCCGGGACGCTCGAGACCCAGTACTTC. Translating it yields CASSPGTLETQYF. The chain is built from TRBV7-2 and TRBJ2-5, with D perhaps assigned TRBD1 or TRBD2 (5 bases each). Trimming took off 5 bases at V and 5 bases at J, with 12 bases between the two ends. Germline CDR1 reads SGHTA; CDR2 reads FQGNSA. The CDR3 totals 13 residues.